This paragraph covers one T cell receptor beta chain sequence. Its specificity is unknown. The data derive from a study of T cell responses to AZD1222 COVID-19 vaccine. Overall study findings and caveats: Spike regions recognized by vaccine-associated CD4 TCRs spanned the protein, led by 160-218 and 743-854.

The CDR3 has 16 amino acids. Per germline, CDR1 SGHRS and CDR2 YFSETQ. Trimming removed 0 bases at V and 0 bases at J, with 9 bases between. Sequencing used immunoSEQ multiplex PCR; TCRdb keeps in-frame clones, though not all of them. The data show 85,000 to 120,000 clones, with 86% seen just once and 4.5% to 6% held by the top ten. Specimen: peripheral blood, collected on day 0 of AZD1222 vaccination. This sequence originates from an adult in good health. The rearrangement uses TRBV5-1 and TRBJ1-4, with no clear D. CDR3: CASSLASGATNEKLFF. CDR3 nucleotides: TGCGCCAGCAGCTTGGCAAGCGGGGCAACTAATGAAAAACTGTTTTTT. The whole variable domain, filled in from reference TRBV5-1 and TRBJ1-4, reads KAGVTQTPRYLIKTRGQQVTLSCSPISGHRSVSWYQQTPGQGLQFLFEYFSETQRNKGNFPGRFSGRQFSNSRSEMNVSTLELGDSALYLCASSLASGATNEKLFFGSGTQLSVL.